This is a list of T cell receptor beta chains from one sample in a study of blood T cell repertoires in COVID-19. Clones were sequenced by immunoSEQ multiplex PCR, and TCRdb holds only the in-frame ones, with some missing. Of 150,000 or so clones in the sample, roughly 84% were seen once. The sequenced material came from PBMCs or T cells enriched from blood (not recorded which). The receptors come from a woman aged 55-70 years who had recovered from COVID-19. CDR3s include the opening cysteine and the closing phenylalanine or tryptophan. The D gene is left open where the match is weak. Where a row states a size, it is once, few, many or the class of an expanded clone; other rows omit it.

V: TRBV19; J: TRBJ1-3; size: .; D: .; CDR3: CASSIQTAGNTIYF; DNA: TGTGCCAGTAGTATTCAAACAGCTGGAAACACCATATATTTT
V: TRBV6-5; J: TRBJ1-2; size: .; D: .; CDR3: CASRSGTPNYGYTF; DNA: TGTGCCAGCAGGTCCGGGACACCTAACTATGGCTACACCTTC
V: TRBV5-1; J: TRBJ1-5; size: .; D: .; CDR3: CASSLRGNQPQHF; DNA: TGCGCCAGCAGCCTCAGGGGCAATCAGCCCCAGCATTTT
V: TRBV4-1; J: TRBJ2-7; size: .; D: TRBD2; CDR3: CASSQLYRGGPRGNHEQYF; DNA: TGCGCCAGCAGCCAATTGTATCGCGGGGGGCCCCGAGGGAACCACGAGCAGTACTTC
V: TRBV30; J: TRBJ1-5; size: .; D: TRBD1; CDR3: CAWRGQGAWSNQPQHF; DNA: TGTGCCTGGAGGGGGCAGGGGGCTTGGAGCAATCAGCCCCAGCATTTT
V: TRBV28; J: TRBJ1-2; size: .; D: TRBD1; CDR3: CASSRDRGRIGYTF; DNA: TGTGCCAGCAGTCGAGACAGGGGCAGAATTGGCTACACCTTC
V: TRBV1; J: TRBJ1-1; size: .; D: .; CDR3: CTSSREGTWSTEAFF; DNA: TGCACCAGCAGCCGGGAGGGGACGTGGAGCACTGAAGCTTTCTTT
V: TRBV5-1; J: TRBJ1-1; size: once; D: TRBD1; CDR3: CASSLWDRSTEAFF; DNA: TGCGCCAGCAGCTTGTGGGACAGGAGCACTGAAGCTTTCTTT
V: TRBV7-9; J: TRBJ1-6; size: .; D: TRBD1; CDR3: CASSLGDSFNSPLHF; DNA: TGTGCCAGCAGCTTAGGGGACAGCTTTAATTCACCCCTCCACTTT
V: TRBV7-5; J: TRBJ1-2; size: .; D: .; CDR3: CARSLTGYGYTF; DNA: TGTGCCAGAAGCCTTACAGGCTATGGCTACACCTTC
V: TRBV5-1; J: TRBJ2-5; size: .; D: .; CDR3: CASSLGVVSHQETQYF; DNA: TGCGCCAGCAGCTTGGGGGTCGTTAGCCACCAAGAGACCCAGTACTTC
V: TRBV5-1; J: TRBJ2-7; size: .; D: TRBD1; CDR3: CASSIGQDQQYF; DNA: TGCGCCAGCAGCATCGGACAGGACCAGCAGTACTTC
V: TRBV24-1; J: TRBJ1-2; size: few; D: .; CDR3: CATSIGADGEPGYTF; DNA: TGTGCCACCAGTATTGGGGCGGACGGCGAACCTGGCTACACCTTC
V: TRBV2; J: TRBJ1-1; size: .; D: TRBD1; CDR3: CASTRDSDTEAFF; DNA: TGTGCCAGCACTCGGGACAGCGACACTGAAGCTTTCTTT
V: TRBV5-1; J: TRBJ1-1; size: .; D: .; CDR3: CASSETNTEAFF; DNA: TGCGCCAGCTCGGAGACGAACACTGAAGCTTTCTTT
V: TRBV28; J: TRBJ1-6; size: .; D: .; CDR3: CASSFRDNNSPLHF; DNA: TGTGCCAGCAGTTTCCGAGACAATAATTCACCCCTCCACTTT
V: TRBV7-8; J: TRBJ1-2; size: once; D: .; CDR3: CASSSTSGGYTF; DNA: TGTGCCAGCAGCTCAACATCGGGGGGCTACACCTTC
V: TRBV23-1; J: TRBJ2-7; size: .; D: .; CDR3: CASRPPSEQYF; DNA: TGCGCCAGCAGACCCCCGAGCGAGCAGTACTTC
V: TRBV5-1; J: TRBJ2-7; size: .; D: .; CDR3: CASSLEGYEQYF; DNA: TGCGCCAGCAGCTTGGAGGGGTACGAGCAGTACTTC
V: TRBV7-6; J: TRBJ2-7; size: once; D: TRBD1; CDR3: CASSPGTGKHEQYF; DNA: TGTGCCAGCAGCCCCGGGACAGGGAAGCACGAGCAGTACTTC
V: TRBV14; J: TRBJ1-2; size: once; D: TRBD1; CDR3: CASSQDRRDRGRRGYGYTF; DNA: TGTGCCAGCAGCCAAGATCGGCGGGACAGGGGGCGCCGGGGCTATGGCTACACCTTC
V: TRBV11-2; J: TRBJ2-7; size: .; D: TRBD2; CDR3: CASSLSGGLAGSYEQYF; DNA: TGTGCCAGCAGCTTATCGGGGGGACTAGCGGGTTCCTACGAGCAGTACTTC
V: TRBV9; J: TRBJ1-1; size: .; D: TRBD1; CDR3: CASSLRQGPSPMNTEAFF; DNA: TGTGCCAGCAGCCTCCGACAGGGGCCATCTCCTATGAACACTGAAGCTTTCTTT
V: TRBV5-4; J: TRBJ2-7; size: .; D: .; CDR3: CASSFGQGHEQYF; DNA: TGTGCCAGCAGCTTCGGGCAGGGTCACGAGCAGTACTTC
V: TRBV28; J: TRBJ1-5; size: .; D: TRBD1; CDR3: CASSNAGTGSSNQPQHF; DNA: TGTGCCAGCAGTAATGCCGGGACAGGGTCGAGCAATCAGCCCCAGCATTTT
V: TRBV19; J: TRBJ2-1; size: .; D: TRBD2; CDR3: CASSKGLGRTYNEQFF; DNA: TGTGCCAGTAGTAAGGGTCTCGGGAGGACCTACAATGAGCAGTTCTTC
V: TRBV4-1; J: TRBJ2-1; size: .; D: TRBD2; CDR3: CASSPGTSGANEQFF; DNA: TGCGCCAGCAGCCCCGGGACTAGCGGAGCAAATGAGCAGTTCTTC
V: TRBV19; J: TRBJ2-6; size: once; D: .; CDR3: CASSIERGYSGANVLTF; DNA: TGTGCCAGTAGTATAGAGCGGGGCTACTCTGGGGCCAACGTCCTGACTTTC
V: TRBV7-2; J: TRBJ2-2; size: .; D: TRBD2; CDR3: CASSLVSSGRIAGELFF; DNA: TGTGCCAGCAGCTTAGTGTCTAGCGGGAGAATCGCCGGGGAGCTGTTTTTT
V: TRBV12-3/TRBV12-4; J: TRBJ1-1; size: .; D: TRBD1; CDR3: CASSHRGTYEAFF; DNA: TGTGCCAGCAGTCACAGGGGCACCTATGAAGCTTTCTTT
V: TRBV7-2; J: TRBJ2-3; size: .; D: TRBD2; CDR3: CASSLGLAADTQYF; DNA: TGTGCCAGCAGCTTGGGGCTAGCGGCAGATACGCAGTATTTT
V: TRBV12-5; J: TRBJ1-2; size: .; D: .; CDR3: CASGPPGAYGYTF; DNA: TGTGCTAGTGGTCCCCCCGGAGCCTATGGCTACACCTTC
V: TRBV2; J: TRBJ2-6; size: .; D: .; CDR3: CASSDMAGANVLTF; DNA: TGTGCCAGCAGCGACATGGCTGGGGCCAACGTCCTGACTTTC
V: TRBV9; J: TRBJ1-3; size: few; D: .; CDR3: CASSVGGQYSNSGNTIYF; DNA: TGTGCCAGCAGCGTAGGAGGACAGTACTCCAACTCTGGAAACACCATATATTTT
V: TRBV4-1; J: TRBJ2-7; size: .; D: TRBD1; CDR3: CASSLDRGYEQYF; DNA: TGCGCCAGCAGCCTGGACAGGGGCTACGAGCAGTACTTC
V: TRBV7-8; J: TRBJ2-5; size: .; D: .; CDR3: CASSPLAGLTQYF; DNA: TGTGCCAGCAGCCCCTTGGCGGGACTTACCCAGTACTTC
V: TRBV24-1; J: TRBJ2-1; size: .; D: TRBD2; CDR3: CATSDLDKGGSGNEQFF; DNA: TGTGCCACCAGTGATTTGGATAAAGGCGGGAGCGGGAATGAGCAGTTCTTC
V: TRBV5-5; J: TRBJ2-7; size: .; D: .; CDR3: CASSLGPPPSYEQYF; DNA: TGTGCCAGCAGCTTGGGGCCCCCCCCCTCCTACGAGCAGTACTTC
V: TRBV30; J: TRBJ1-4; size: .; D: .; CDR3: CAWDTSGGYPQKLFF; DNA: TGTGCCTGGGACACCTCGGGAGGCTACCCCCAAAAACTGTTTTTT
V: TRBV5-1; J: TRBJ1-4; size: .; D: .; CDR3: CASSLVGQFATNEKLFF; DNA: TGCGCCAGCAGCTTGGTCGGACAGTTTGCAACTAATGAAAAACTGTTTTTT
V: TRBV3-1/TRBV3-2; J: TRBJ1-4; size: .; D: TRBD1; CDR3: CASSPGDRARKLFF; DNA: TGTGCCAGCAGCCCCGGCGACAGGGCCCGAAAACTGTTTTTT
V: TRBV6-6; J: TRBJ2-7; size: .; D: TRBD1; CDR3: CASNARGHESYEQYF; DNA: TGTGCCAGCAACGCCAGGGGGCATGAATCCTACGAGCAGTACTTC
V: TRBV5-1; J: TRBJ2-2; size: .; D: .; CDR3: CASSLSSQGLTGELFF; DNA: TGCGCCAGCAGCTTGTCCTCCCAGGGTCTCACCGGGGAGCTGTTTTTT
V: TRBV7-3; J: TRBJ2-7; size: .; D: TRBD2; CDR3: CASSLLAGAEQYF; DNA: TGTGCCAGCAGCTTACTAGCGGGAGCCGAGCAGTACTTC
V: TRBV5-5; J: TRBJ1-5; size: .; D: TRBD1; CDR3: CASSSTGTSNQPQHF; DNA: TGTGCCAGCAGCTCGACAGGGACTAGCAATCAGCCCCAGCATTTT
V: TRBV19; J: TRBJ1-2; size: few; D: .; CDR3: CASSITRAMVYGYTF; DNA: TGTGCCAGTAGTATTACCAGGGCCATGGTCTATGGCTACACCTTC
V: TRBV27; J: TRBJ2-1; size: few; D: TRBD2; CDR3: CASSLSASGNNEQFF; DNA: TGTGCCAGCAGTTTATCTGCTAGCGGCAACAATGAGCAGTTCTTC
V: TRBV25-1; J: TRBJ2-5; size: .; D: .; CDR3: CASSDDLRKETQYF; DNA: TGTGCCAGCAGTGACGATTTGAGGAAGGAGACCCAGTACTTC
V: TRBV30; J: TRBJ2-3; size: .; D: TRBD2; CDR3: CAWSGGGDTQYF; DNA: TGTGCCTGGAGTGGGGGGGGAGATACGCAGTATTTT
V: TRBV7-9; J: TRBJ2-7; size: .; D: TRBD2; CDR3: CASSFSGSGYEQYF; DNA: TGTGCCAGCAGCTTTAGCGGGAGTGGGTACGAGCAGTACTTC
V: TRBV3-1/TRBV3-2; J: TRBJ1-1; size: .; D: TRBD1; CDR3: CASSQGTGRGTAEAFF; DNA: TGTGCCAGCAGCCAGGGGACAGGGAGGGGAACGGCTGAAGCTTTCTTT
V: TRBV28; J: TRBJ2-7; size: .; D: .; CDR3: CASSLGGYEQYF; DNA: TGTGCCAGCAGTTTAGGGGGGTACGAGCAGTACTTC
V: TRBV5-1; J: TRBJ2-2; size: .; D: TRBD2; CDR3: CASTFSGPANTGELFF; DNA: TGCGCCAGCACCTTTAGCGGGCCAGCGAACACCGGGGAGCTGTTTTTT
V: TRBV10-2; J: TRBJ2-7; size: once; D: .; CDR3: CASSDILGTPEYEQYF; DNA: TGCGCCAGCAGCGATATACTCGGGACACCTGAATACGAGCAGTACTTC
V: TRBV28; J: TRBJ1-5; size: .; D: .; CDR3: CASSLWGQANQPQHF; DNA: TGTGCCAGCAGTTTATGGGGCCAGGCCAATCAGCCCCAGCATTTT
V: TRBV7-3; J: TRBJ1-6; size: .; D: .; CDR3: CASSFSGGRYSPLHF; DNA: TGTGCCAGCAGCTTTAGCGGGGGGCGGTACTCACCCCTCCACTTT
V: TRBV24-1; J: TRBJ1-2; size: .; D: .; CDR3: CATSEQGYGYTF; DNA: TGTGCCACCAGTGAACAGGGATATGGCTACACCTTC
V: TRBV5-1; J: TRBJ1-6; size: .; D: TRBD1; CDR3: CASSYNDRGNSPLHF; DNA: TGCGCCAGCAGCTATAACGACAGGGGGAATTCACCCCTCCACTTT
V: TRBV21-1; J: TRBJ2-7; size: .; D: .; CDR3: CASSIEVFVTDSYEQYF; DNA: TGTGCCAGCAGCATCGAGGTTTTCGTAACTGATTCCTACGAGCAGTACTTC